This TCR beta chain is drawn from a study of CD8+CD57+ T cells in acquired aplastic anemia. General observations from the study: The study found no significant CD8+ Simpson's diversity difference between patients and controls.

This clonotype was picked up many times. Its antigen is as yet unknown. TCR beta VDJ and CDR3 were profiled, and genomic DNA was the template. Using its own MiXCR run on the reads, TCRdb lists one record per CDR3 protein. The repertoire holds over 150,000 distinct CDR3 sequences, with 54% as singletons. The sequence was obtained from a human donor in good health, serving as a control. Material: sorted CD4+, CD8+, or CD8+CD57+ T cells (not recorded which) from PBMCs.

For the CDR3, the DNA is TGCAGTGCAGGGGAGAGTAATTCACCCCTCCACTTT. Its translation: CSAGESNSPLHF. The chain joins TRBV20-1 to TRBJ1-6; TRBD1 might be the D (5 bases). Germline-derived CDR1 and CDR2 are DFQATT and SNEGSKA (reference sequence). V was pared by 6 bases and J by 6 bases, with 9 bases between. CDR3 length: 12 residues.